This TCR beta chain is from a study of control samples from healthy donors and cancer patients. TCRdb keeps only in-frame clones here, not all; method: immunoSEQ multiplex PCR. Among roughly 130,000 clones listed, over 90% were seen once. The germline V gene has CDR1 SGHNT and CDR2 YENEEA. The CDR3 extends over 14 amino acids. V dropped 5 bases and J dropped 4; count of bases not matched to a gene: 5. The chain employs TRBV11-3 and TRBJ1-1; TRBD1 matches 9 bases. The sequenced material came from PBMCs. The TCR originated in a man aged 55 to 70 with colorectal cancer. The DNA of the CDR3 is TGTGCCAGCAGCCTGACAGGGGGAGGCACTGAAGCTTTCTTT. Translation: CASSLTGGGTEAFF.